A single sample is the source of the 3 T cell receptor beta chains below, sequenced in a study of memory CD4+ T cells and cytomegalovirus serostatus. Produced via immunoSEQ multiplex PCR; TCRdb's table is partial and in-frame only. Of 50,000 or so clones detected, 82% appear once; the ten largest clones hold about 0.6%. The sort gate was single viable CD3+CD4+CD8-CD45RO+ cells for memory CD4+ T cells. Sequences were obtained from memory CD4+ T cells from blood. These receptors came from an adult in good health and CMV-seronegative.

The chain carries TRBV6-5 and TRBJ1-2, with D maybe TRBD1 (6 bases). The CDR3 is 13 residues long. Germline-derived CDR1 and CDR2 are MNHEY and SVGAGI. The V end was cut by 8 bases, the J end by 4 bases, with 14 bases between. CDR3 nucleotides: TGTGCCAGCGGAAAGGGGGTCGGCTATGGCTACACCTTC. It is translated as CASGKGVGYGYTF.

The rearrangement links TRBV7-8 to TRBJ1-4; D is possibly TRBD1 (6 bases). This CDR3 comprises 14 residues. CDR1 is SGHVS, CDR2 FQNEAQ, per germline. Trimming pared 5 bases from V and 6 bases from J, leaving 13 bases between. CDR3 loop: CASSPGDTYEKLFF. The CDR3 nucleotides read TGTGCCAGCAGCCCCGGGGACACCTATGAAAAACTGTTTTTT.

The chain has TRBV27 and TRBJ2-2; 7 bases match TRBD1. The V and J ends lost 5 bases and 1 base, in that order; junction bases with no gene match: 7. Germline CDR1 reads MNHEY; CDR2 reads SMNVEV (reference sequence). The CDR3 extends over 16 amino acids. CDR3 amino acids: CASSRDDRVNTGELFF. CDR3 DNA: TGTGCCAGCAGTCGAGACGACAGGGTGAACACCGGGGAGCTGTTTTTT.